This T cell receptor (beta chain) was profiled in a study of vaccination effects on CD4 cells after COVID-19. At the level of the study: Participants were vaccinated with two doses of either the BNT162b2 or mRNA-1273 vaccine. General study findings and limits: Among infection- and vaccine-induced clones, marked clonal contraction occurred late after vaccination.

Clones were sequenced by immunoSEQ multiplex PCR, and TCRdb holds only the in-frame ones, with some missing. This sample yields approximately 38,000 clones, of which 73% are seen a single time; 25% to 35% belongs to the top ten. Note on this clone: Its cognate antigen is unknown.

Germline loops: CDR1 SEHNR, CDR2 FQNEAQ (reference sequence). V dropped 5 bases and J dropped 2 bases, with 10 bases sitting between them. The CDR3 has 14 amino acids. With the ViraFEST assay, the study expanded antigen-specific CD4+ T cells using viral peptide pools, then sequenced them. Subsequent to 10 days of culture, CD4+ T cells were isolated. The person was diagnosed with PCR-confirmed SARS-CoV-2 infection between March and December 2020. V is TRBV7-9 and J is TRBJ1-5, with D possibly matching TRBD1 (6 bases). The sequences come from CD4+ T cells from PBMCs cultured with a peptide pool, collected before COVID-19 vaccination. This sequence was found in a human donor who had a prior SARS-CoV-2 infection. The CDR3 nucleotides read TGTGCCAGCAGCCAGGGACACGGCAATCAGCCCCAGCATTTT. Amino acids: CASSQGHGNQPQHF.